This TCR beta chain was obtained from a study of cytomegalovirus exposure and HLA in healthy donors. The PCR used 60 Vbeta and 13 Jbeta primers. Method: immunoSEQ multiplex PCR; TCRdb's copy keeps in-frame clones and lacks some. Its listing shows roughly 36,000 clones. V dropped 8 bases and J dropped 7 bases, with 18 bases sitting between them. From germline, CDR1 is SNHLY and CDR2 FYNNEI. CDR3 size: 14 residues. Input material: PBMCs. The sequence derives from a woman in her 30s in good health and CMV-seropositive. This chain uses TRBV2 with TRBJ1-5, with D maybe TRBD1 (5 bases). The CDR3: CASSTGGGSQPQHF. The CDR3, as DNA: TGTGCCAGCTCCACCGGGGGAGGAAGCCAGCCCCAGCATTTT.